The 22 T cell receptor beta chains given below trace back to one sample, sequenced in a study of blood T cell repertoires in COVID-19. Profiled with immunoSEQ multiplex PCR; TCRdb holds only in-frame clones, not every one. In the table there are some 80,000 clones, roughly four fifths of which are singletons. The sequencing sample was made of peripheral blood. The receptors here all came from a woman older than 75 with active or convalescent COVID-19.

The chain joins TRBV21-1 to TRBJ2-3; the listed D gene, TRBD1, was not tested against the DNA. TRBV21-1 is a recognized pseudogene. This CDR3 has 16 residues. This CDR3 is CASRRLRTDSTDTQYF. CDR3 in DNA: TGTGCCAGCAGAAGACTAAGGACAGATAGCACAGATACGCAGTATTTT.

CDR3 sequence: CAWSAGLYGYTF. The CDR3 nucleotides read TGTGCCTGGAGTGCAGGGCTCTATGGCTACACCTTC. The gene calls are TRBV30 and TRBJ1-2, with TRBD1 as a possible D gene (5 bases). V lost 1 base and J 4 bases, leaving 7 bases between the germline ends. Germline V gene data show CDR1 as GTSNPN and CDR2 as SVGIG (reference sequence). This CDR3 comprises 12 residues. Filled out from reference TRBV30 and TRBJ1-2, the complete variable domain reads SQTIHQWPATLVQPVGSPLSLECTVEGTSNPNLYWYRQAAGRGLQLLFYSVGIGQISSEVPQNLSASRPQDRQFILSSKKLLLSDSGFYLCAWSAGLYGYTFGSGTRLTVV.

The rearrangement links TRBV29-1 to TRBJ1-1; 7 bases align to TRBD1. Germline lookup yields CDR1 SQVTM and CDR2 ANQGSEA. Trimming removed 6 bases from V and 0 bases from J; junction bases left unmatched: 7. This CDR3 contains 14 residues. The CDR3 bases are TGCAGCGTCGGTCCCGGGACAGTGAACACTGAAGCTTTCTTT. As protein: CSVGPGTVNTEAFF.

The chain recombines TRBV5-6 with TRBJ1-5; unclear D gene. The germline V and J ends were trimmed by 0 bases and 0 bases, with 19 bases remaining between them. Germline V gene sequence: CDR1 SGHDT, CDR2 YYEEEE. CDR3 length: 19 amino acids. CDR3 in DNA: TGTGCCAGCAGCTTGGGTTTAGTAGTTAGTCCCTATAGCAATCAGCCCCAGCATTTT. The encoded protein is CASSLGLVVSPYSNQPQHF. Using reference TRBV5-6 and TRBJ1-5 for the parts outside the CDR3, the full variable domain is DAGVTQSPTHLIKTRGQQVTLRCSPKSGHDTVSWYQQALGQGPQFIFQYYEEEERQRGNFPDRFSGHQFPNYSSELNVNALLLGDSALYLCASSLGLVVSPYSNQPQHFGDGTRLSIL.

The rearrangement uses TRBV2 and TRBJ2-2; no clear D gene. This CDR3 is 15 amino acids long. Germline loops: CDR1 SNHLY, CDR2 FYNNEI. V shed 6 bases and J shed 4 bases, with 15 bases lying between them. CDR3 nucleotides: TGTGCCAGCAGCAGCATCTTGACATTCACCGGGGAGCTGTTTTTT. Translated, it gives CASSSILTFTGELFF. Filled out from reference TRBV2 and TRBJ2-2, the complete variable domain reads EPEVTQTPSHQVTQMGQEVILRCVPISNHLYFYWYRQILGQKVEFLVSFYNNEISEKSEIFDDQFSVERPDGSNFTLKIRSTKLEDSAMYFCASSSILTFTGELFFGEGSRLTVL.

This clone has a count of ten or more. CDR3 DNA: TGTGCCAGCAGGCGCACAGGGGGCAATGAAAAACTGTTTTTT. Translated: CASRRTGGNEKLFF. The chain uses TRBV7-9 and TRBJ1-4; 9 bases line up with TRBD1. Trimming at V came to 6 bases and at J to 5 bases, leaving 4 bases not matched to a gene. This CDR3 spans 14 amino acids. Germline V gene data show CDR1 as SEHNR and CDR2 as FQNEAQ (reference sequence).

The chain uses TRBV27 and TRBJ2-1; 9 bases agree with TRBD2. CDR1 and CDR2 (germline): MNHEY, SMNVEV (reference sequence). The junction had 1 base not matched to a gene; V was cut back by 0 bases and J by 4 bases. The CDR3 contains 15 residues. The CDR3 bases are TGTGCCAGCAGTTTATCGGCGGGGGGGTACAATGAGCAGTTCTTC. This encodes CASSLSAGGYNEQFF.

The genes are TRBV19 and TRBJ2-1; 8 bases map to TRBD1. V gave up 3 bases and J gave up 5 bases; unmatched junction bases: 9. The CDR3 spans 16 residues. CDR1 LNHDA and CDR2 SQIVND come from the germline V gene (reference sequence). The CDR3: CASSILNGQGNNEQFF. CDR3 bases: TGTGCCAGTAGTATTCTCAACGGACAGGGTAACAATGAGCAGTTCTTC.

The chain couples TRBV18 to TRBJ1-2; TRBD1 aligns across 8 bases. After removal of 1 base from V and 2 bases from J, the junction contained 3 bases not matched to a gene. The CDR3 has 15 residues. The germline V gene has CDR1 KGHSH and CDR2 LQKENI. CDR3 region: CASSPRSGGNYGYTF. CDR3 nucleotide sequence: TGTGCCAGCTCACCACGGTCAGGGGGCAACTATGGCTACACCTTC.

In its sample, this clone was seen a few times. J is TRBJ2-5 and V is TRBV2; unclear D gene. Germline-derived CDR1 and CDR2 are SNHLY and FYNNEI. The CDR3 length is 12 residues. V was clipped by 7 bases and J by 5 bases, with 11 bases between them. This CDR3 is CASNELEETQYF. The CDR3 region has the DNA TGTGCCAGCAATGAGCTGGAGGAGACCCAGTACTTC.

The CDR3 spells CATSDLWQGAFTYEQYF. The CDR3 DNA follows: TGTGCCACCAGTGATTTGTGGCAGGGGGCCTTCACCTACGAGCAGTACTTC. The J gene is TRBJ2-7, the V gene TRBV24-1, with 8 bases matching TRBD1. Germline V gene sequence: CDR1 KGHDR, CDR2 SFDVKD. J gave up 2 bases and V 0 bases, and 8 bases lay outside the gene matches. This CDR3 contains 17 residues.

The rearrangement uses TRBV5-4 and TRBJ2-5, with TRBD1 matching 7 bases. V shed 4 bases and J 2 bases; nucleotides not matched to a gene: 5. Germline V gene lookup returns CDR1 SGHNT and CDR2 YYREEE (reference sequence). The CDR3 contains 14 residues. CDR3 sequence reads: CASSQQGTQETQYF. DNA of the CDR3: TGTGCCAGCAGCCAACAGGGGACACAAGAGACCCAGTACTTC.

The chain employs TRBV18 and TRBJ2-7; 8 bases match TRBD1. With 6 bases clipped from V and 2 bases from J, the junction kept 15 bases outside the gene matches. The length of the CDR3 is 17 residues. Per the germline V gene, CDR1 is KGHSH and CDR2 is LQKENI. DNA of the CDR3: TGTGCCAGCTCTACGGGACAGGCTAAAAACCTCCCCTACGAGCAGTACTTC. Its translation: CASSTGQAKNLPYEQYF.

This chain uses TRBV11-2 with TRBJ2-5, with TRBD2 identical over 9 bases. Trimming took 1 base from V and 2 from J; bases not matched to a gene: 5. Germline V gives CDR1 SGHAT, CDR2 FQNNGV. CDR3 size: 16 residues. CDR3 coding DNA: TGTGCCAGCAGCTTAGCTGGGCTAGCGGGGCAAGAGACCCAGTACTTC. The encoded protein is CASSLAGLAGQETQYF. The whole variable domain, filled in from reference TRBV11-2 and TRBJ2-5, reads EAGVAQSPRYKIIEKRQSVAFWCNPISGHATLYWYQQILGQGPKLLIQFQNNGVVDDSQLPKDRFSAERLKGVDSTLKIQPAKLEDSAVYLCASSLAGLAGQETQYFGPGTRLLVL.

This chain links TRBV30 with TRBJ2-7; D remains ambiguous. CDR3 length: 14 residues. V dropped 2 bases and J dropped 3 bases, with 14 bases sitting between them. CDR1 is GTSNPN and CDR2 is SVGIG in the germline V gene (reference sequence). The DNA of the CDR3 is TGTGCCTGGAGTAATGGGCCCTCCGGCTACGAGCAGTACTTC. It specifies CAWSNGPSGYEQYF.

The CDR3 is CASSHGGQGNTEAFF. In DNA, the CDR3 is TGTGCCAGCAGTCACGGGGGACAGGGGAACACTGAAGCTTTCTTT. The chain uses TRBV6-6 and TRBJ1-1, with 9 nucleotides matching TRBD1. Germline loops: CDR1 MNHNY, CDR2 SVGAGI (reference sequence). The CDR3 length is 15 residues. Trimming removed 5 bases from V and 1 base from J; junction bases left unmatched: 5.

This clone was counted only a few times. V gene TRBV6-5 combines with J gene TRBJ1-5; D is perhaps TRBD1 (6 bases). V lost 4 bases, J lost 5 bases, and 12 bases lay in between. The germline gives CDR1 MNHEY, CDR2 SVGAGI. The CDR3 totals 14 residues. The CDR3 reads CASSSPGEHQPQHF. The DNA of the CDR3 is TGTGCCAGCAGTTCCCCAGGGGAGCATCAGCCCCAGCATTTT.

This clone was recorded a few times. The chain is built from TRBV6-5 and TRBJ1-2, with TRBD1 matching 8 bases. V lost 9 bases, J lost 4 bases, and 13 bases stayed unmatched. CDR1 and CDR2 from the germline V gene are MNHEY and SVGAGI. The CDR3 totals 15 residues. The CDR3 here is CASRSAQGDGYGYTF. The CDR3 nucleotides read TGTGCCAGTCGTTCCGCACAGGGGGACGGCTATGGCTACACCTTC.

DNA of the CDR3: TGTGCCAGCAGCCAAGTGGCTAGCGGGGGGGCTGGAGAGACCCAGTACTTC. It yields the protein CASSQVASGGAGETQYF. The V gene is TRBV4-2, the J gene TRBJ2-5; the match to TRBD2 covers 12 bases. There are 17 residues in the CDR3. CDR1 and CDR2 (germline): LGHNA, YNFKEQ. J was trimmed by 4 bases and V by 1 base; bases with no gene match: 7.

The chain uses TRBV6-1 and TRBJ1-6; D is perhaps TRBD1 (6 bases). Germline V gene sequence: CDR1 MNHNS, CDR2 SASEGT. V lost 1 base and J 7 bases, leaving 8 bases between the germline ends. The CDR3 has 14 residues. CDR3 sequence (DNA): TGTGCCAGCAGTGAAGGGGGGCTGAATTCACCCCTCCACTTT. Translation gives CASSEGGLNSPLHF.

CDR3 sequence: CATTVVQGAQGYTF. For the CDR3, the DNA is TGTGCCACCACCGTCGTTCAGGGGGCGCAAGGCTACACCTTC. The chain carries TRBV6-5 and TRBJ1-2; 8 bases fit TRBD1. After removal of 10 bases from V and 8 bases from J, the junction contained 15 bases not matched to a gene. Germline values: CDR1 MNHEY, CDR2 SVGAGI. The CDR3 covers 14 residues.

The genes are TRBV6-2 or TRBV6-3 and TRBJ2-7, with 8 bases aligning to TRBD1. The length of the CDR3 is 15 residues. Germline CDR1 and CDR2: MNHEY and SVGEGT. J lost 2 bases, V lost 0 bases, and 3 bases had no gene match. The CDR3 bases are TGTGCCAGCAGTTACTCGCAGGGGGCCACCTACGAGCAGTACTTC. This codes for CASSYSQGATYEQYF.